These T cell receptor beta chains were read from a single sample in a study of blood T cell repertoires in COVID-19. Libraries were prepared by immunoSEQ multiplex PCR; TCRdb keeps only in-frame clonotypes and omits some of them. The table has fewer than 35,000 clones, less than 85% seen once. The sample was peripheral blood. The receptors were sampled from a man older than 75 with active or convalescent COVID-19. The CDR3 runs from the conserved cysteine through the conserved F or W. A D gene is named only where the DNA matches it firmly. The size entry is marked missing in some rows and otherwise reads once, few, many or a size class.

D gene	V gene	clone size	J gene	CDR3 DNA	CDR3 protein
TRBD1	TRBV20-1	.	TRBJ2-3	TGCAGTGCTAGTCCCGGGACAGGGACAGATACGCAGTATTTT	CSASPGTGTDTQYF
TRBD2	TRBV19	.	TRBJ2-3	TGTGCCAGTACCGATGCGGGGGTCAGCACAGATACGCAGTATTTT	CASTDAGVSTDTQYF
.	TRBV19	few	TRBJ2-2	TGTGCCAGTAGTATGGGCTGGGGGGATCCCGGGGAGCTGTTTTTT	CASSMGWGDPGELFF
.	TRBV3-1/TRBV3-2	.	TRBJ1-6	TGTGCCAGCAGCCAAGATTCCCTTACGGGTAATTCACCCCTCCACTTT	CASSQDSLTGNSPLHF
.	TRBV5-4	.	TRBJ2-2	TGTGCCAGCAGTTCGCCCGGTGCTTTCACCGGGGAGCTGTTTTTT	CASSSPGAFTGELFF
.	TRBV5-6	.	TRBJ2-3	TGTGCCAGCAGCTCGGTGATGGGGGCTGCAGATACGCAGTATTTT	CASSSVMGAADTQYF
TRBD2	TRBV2	.	TRBJ2-7	TGTGCCAGCAGTGTAAGGCCACTAGGACTAGCGGGACTCCCGAACGAGCAGTACTTC	CASSVRPLGLAGLPNEQYF
TRBD1	TRBV5-6	.	TRBJ1-6	TGTGCCAGCAGACGGGACAGGGAAGGGTATAATTCACCCCTCCACTTT	CASRRDREGYNSPLHF
TRBD1	TRBV5-5	few	TRBJ1-4	TGTGCCAGCAGCTTGGGCCCGGGACAGGGAGGTGAAAAACTGTTTTTT	CASSLGPGQGGEKLFF
.	TRBV6-1	.	TRBJ1-5	TGTGCCAGCAGTGAAGCACGGGGGAATCAGCCCCAGCATTTT	CASSEARGNQPQHF
.	TRBV18	.	TRBJ2-2	TGTGCCAGCTCACCAAACGGGGACACCGGGGAGCTGTTTTTT	CASSPNGDTGELFF
TRBD1	TRBV27	.	TRBJ2-1	TGTGCCAGCAGTTTATCCGGGACAGGGTACAATGAGCAGTTCTTC	CASSLSGTGYNEQFF
.	TRBV9	.	TRBJ2-5	TGTGCCAGCGGCAGGGGTGGGCAAGAGACCCAGTACTTC	CASGRGGQETQYF
TRBD1	TRBV9	.	TRBJ1-2	TGTGCCAGCAGCCCCCACGCCCCGGGACAGAACCTCTATGGCTACACCTTC	CASSPHAPGQNLYGYTF
.	TRBV11-2	.	TRBJ1-1	TGTGCCAGCAGCTTAGATTGGGCGGGGGCGGATGAAGCTTTCTTT	CASSLDWAGADEAFF
TRBD2	TRBV28	.	TRBJ2-7	TGTGCCAGCAGAAGCGGGACCTCCTACGAGCAGTACTTC	CASRSGTSYEQYF
.	TRBV7-2	.	TRBJ2-2	TGTGCCAGCAGCTTATCAGGCCAGGCGGGCACCGGGGAGCTGTTTTTT	CASSLSGQAGTGELFF
TRBD1	TRBV5-1	.	TRBJ1-2	TGCGCCAGCAGCATGGGGACAGGGGCTGGCTACACCTTC	CASSMGTGAGYTF
TRBD2	TRBV5-6	.	TRBJ2-3	TGTGCCAGCAGCTTGGGGATAGCGGGGGGCAGCACAGATACGCAGTATTTT	CASSLGIAGGSTDTQYF
TRBD2	TRBV6-2/TRBV6-3	.	TRBJ2-7	TGTGCCAGCAGCCCTAGCGGGAGGCCCTACGAGCAGTACTTC	CASSPSGRPYEQYF
.	TRBV5-1	.	TRBJ2-1	TGCGCCAGCAGCTTGAGTAGCTCCAGCTCCTACAATGAGCAGTTCTTC	CASSLSSSSSYNEQFF
TRBD2	TRBV9	.	TRBJ2-2	TGTGCCCGTCGACGACCGATAACGTTAGCGGGGGGGTACACCGGGGAGCTGTTTTTT	CARRRPITLAGGYTGELFF
.	TRBV2	few	TRBJ2-5	TGTGCCAGCAGGGAGACGAGACTAGTGACTAAAGAGACCCAGTACTTC	CASRETRLVTKETQYF
TRBD2	TRBV4-2	.	TRBJ2-3	TGTGCCAGCAGCCAACGCGGGGGAGCAGATACGCAGTATTTT	CASSQRGGADTQYF
TRBD1	TRBV10-3	.	TRBJ1-5	TGTGCCATCAGTACCGGGACAGGTAATCAGCCCCAGCATTTT	CAISTGTGNQPQHF
TRBD1	TRBV29-1	.	TRBJ2-4	TGCAGCGTTGAAGATCGGGACAGCCGGGCGGGCAAAAACATTCAGTACTTC	CSVEDRDSRAGKNIQYF
.	TRBV19	.	TRBJ2-1	TGTGCCAGTAGTAGTGGAGGGAGCTCCTACAATGAGCAGTTCTTC	CASSSGGSSYNEQFF
.	TRBV7-2	once	TRBJ1-2	TGTGCCAGCAGTCTATGGAACTATGGCTACACCTTC	CASSLWNYGYTF
.	TRBV16	.	TRBJ1-2	TGTGCCAGCAGCCCAATCTTAAAGGCGGGCGACTATGGCTACACCTTC	CASSPILKAGDYGYTF
TRBD1	TRBV2	.	TRBJ1-2	TGTGCCAGCAGAAGGGACAGCGCCGGGGGCTACACCTTC	CASRRDSAGGYTF
TRBD2	TRBV2	medium-sized	TRBJ2-5	TGTGCCAGCAGTGAACTAGCGGGGGGGCAAGAGACCCAGTACTTC	CASSELAGGQETQYF
TRBD2	TRBV4-2	medium-sized	TRBJ2-7	TGTGCCAGCAGCCCACAACTAGCGGGAGGCCAGGGCGAGCAGTACTTC	CASSPQLAGGQGEQYF
.	TRBV12-5	.	TRBJ2-3	TGTGCTAGTGGTTCCCGTGGAGGTACGCAGTATTTT	CASGSRGGTQYF
.	TRBV6-1	.	TRBJ2-1	TGTGCCAGCAGTGAAGCCGCGCGGAAGCAGTTCTTC	CASSEAARKQFF
.	TRBV27	.	TRBJ2-5	TGTGCCAGCAGTCCCCTACGGGGGTGGGAGACCCAGTACTTC	CASSPLRGWETQYF
TRBD2	TRBV19	.	TRBJ2-1	TGTGCCAGTAGGGGGGGGAAGCTCTACAATGAGCAGTTCTTC	CASRGGKLYNEQFF
TRBD2	TRBV5-8	.	TRBJ2-3	TGTGCCAGCAGCTCTAGCGGAGCTAGCACAGATACGCAGTATTTT	CASSSSGASTDTQYF
TRBD1	TRBV3-1/TRBV3-2	.	TRBJ2-7	TGTGCCAGCAGCCAACAGGGGGCGGGCGAGCAGTACTTC	CASSQQGAGEQYF
.	TRBV18	.	TRBJ1-2	TGTGCCAGCTCAGCGTTAAGTCAGGCTACTAACTATGGCTACACCTTC	CASSALSQATNYGYTF
TRBD1	TRBV25-1	.	TRBJ2-3	TGTGCCAGCAGTGAATGGACAGGGTTCAGCACAGATACGCAGTATTTT	CASSEWTGFSTDTQYF
TRBD1	TRBV4-1	.	TRBJ1-6	TGCGCCAGCAGCCAAGATGGACAGGGAAATTCACCCCTCCACTTT	CASSQDGQGNSPLHF
TRBD1	TRBV3-1/TRBV3-2	.	TRBJ1-2	TGTGCCAGCAGCCGAGTACACAGGGGGTCGGTTTATGGCTACACCTTC	CASSRVHRGSVYGYTF
.	TRBV6-5	.	TRBJ1-2	TGTGCCAGCAGTTATGGCGTGTCATTCAGGGTCTATGGCTACACCTTC	CASSYGVSFRVYGYTF